This T cell receptor beta chain is drawn from a study of long-term antiretroviral therapy in people with HIV (dated by TCRdb to 2022 to 2024). Background on the whole study: The earliest samples were collected approximately a decade before the 2015 WHO recommendation for immediate ART, a period when ART was typically delayed until CD4 counts fell. A retrospective serial study tested whether changes in peripheral blood TRB repertoire composition and diversity were associated with ART initiation and durable HIV suppression. A total of around 200 cryopreserved PBMC samples were contributed to the cohort by 30 adults with confirmed HIV infection, with samples collected serially over a mean of roughly six years (range 1-12). Of the approximately 30 participants with HIV, about a dozen were female. No cross-contamination during QIAcube processing was seen in test extractions of a monoclonal T-cell line run alongside approximately 36 polyclonal samples. The study at large found these results: Samples dated from the mid-2000s to the late 2010s, and the ART regimens used may be less effective than current ones. Inferences about post-ART repertoire changes were limited because no data were available on ART adherence, viral resistance or therapy changes. At every time point, the repertoire was dominated by expanded TRB clones first identified before ART initiation, although this dominance fluctuated and, in many PLHIV, declined after ART. Owing to limited PBMC availability, only the TCR beta chain was sequenced, without alpha chain pairing. A significant increase in TRB diversity was found to be associated with ART initiation, although TRB diversity was observed to remain significantly below that of transplant donor controls even after long-term ART. Because pre-ART samples had limited cell numbers, profiling was done on unsorted PBMC rather than on sorted CD4+ and CD8+ T cells. HIV repertoires had narrower CDR3 length ranges than controls, and the network structure suggested an antigen-experienced repertoire that shifted only slightly toward naive after ART.

Inclusion was restricted to participants for whom at least one PBMC sample before ART initiation and at least two post-ART samples were available. All participants with HIV were treated in the United States of America. Before DNA extraction, cryopreserved samples containing roughly 0.9-11 million PBMC were thawed and washed. At the time of the earliest PBMC sample for each participant with HIV, ages ranged from roughly 20 to 54 years. PBMC samples from each participant spanned 1-4 timepoints before ART initiation and 2-8 timepoints after ART initiation, with a median of 7 samples. For every participant, serial HIV viral load, CD4+ T-cell count, ART history and demographic data were obtained. Genomic DNA was extracted from unsorted PBMC with a Qiagen kit on a QIAcube, with processing performed in batches of 12 samples. The junction shows trimming of 4 bases on V and 3 bases on J, and the gene matches do not reach 6 bases of it. Via the germline V gene, CDR1 is SGHAT and CDR2 FQNNGV. The CDR3 contains 15 residues, cysteine and phenylalanine counted. The entry retains the CDR3 DNA only, 45 bases that are in frame from base 1.

Sequencing of the TRB variable region was done with the immunoSEQ hsTCRB v3.0 assay at survey level resolution. The target sequencing depth for TRB was about 40,000-50,000 T-cell genomes per sample. TRB libraries were pooled and sequenced on an Illumina MiSeq using a v3 150-cycle kit. On the authors' methods: Repertoire analysis ran in R within a reproducible Nextflow workflow covering QC, data transformation and analysis. LymphoSeq2, an R package for exploring AIRR-Seq data, was used to implement custom analyses. A few samples that yielded fewer than 5000 total TRB sequences were excluded, so that under 200 HIV repertoires were analyzed. Among the approximately 200 retained HIV repertoires, 59 were collected before ART initiation and fewer than 150 were collected after ART initiation. Each repertoire was downsampled to 5000 TRB nucleotide sequences, and summary statistics were averaged across 100 downsampling iterations. Only TRB sequences with CDR3 regions of at least seven amino acids were retained for analysis. Diversity was measured with a Shannon entropy-derived clonality score and the Gini coefficient. In the repertoire networks, any two of the top 5000 CDR3 amino acid sequences were connected whenever the two sequences differed by an edit distance of one. For TRB CDR3 amino acid sequences, GLIPH2 was used to predict antigen specificity groups and MHC restriction. To flag known associations with CMV, EBV, HIV or tissue antigens, CDR3 amino acid sequences were compared against VDJdb and McPAS-TCR. Pre-ART, post-ART and control groups were compared with Wilcoxon signed-rank tests and Holm-Bonferroni correction. TCRdb holds this immuneACCESS table with in-frame rearrangements only. Some clones are missing; in checked studies, unresolved V genes explain under half, and the rest has no known cause. V and J calls and clone size follow that table, whereas D and trimming were derived from the DNA. The table for this sample lists just under 8,000 clones; approximately 81% of them were counted only once. 11% to 15% of the sample is taken by the ten largest.

Comments on this clone: Its antigen is unknown. No base-level quality is on record; no much larger clone is a single base apart.

This receptor chain uses TRBV11-2 and TRBJ2-7, with TRBD2 matching 10 junction bases. The input for sequencing was unsorted PBMCs, taken less than 2.7 years before starting antiretroviral therapy. This receptor was taken from a man between 40 and 49 years old with HIV. In nucleotide form, the sequence is TGTGCCAGCAGCTCCAGGACTAGCGGCATCTACGAGCAGTACTTC. Its protein is CASSSRTSGIYEQYF.